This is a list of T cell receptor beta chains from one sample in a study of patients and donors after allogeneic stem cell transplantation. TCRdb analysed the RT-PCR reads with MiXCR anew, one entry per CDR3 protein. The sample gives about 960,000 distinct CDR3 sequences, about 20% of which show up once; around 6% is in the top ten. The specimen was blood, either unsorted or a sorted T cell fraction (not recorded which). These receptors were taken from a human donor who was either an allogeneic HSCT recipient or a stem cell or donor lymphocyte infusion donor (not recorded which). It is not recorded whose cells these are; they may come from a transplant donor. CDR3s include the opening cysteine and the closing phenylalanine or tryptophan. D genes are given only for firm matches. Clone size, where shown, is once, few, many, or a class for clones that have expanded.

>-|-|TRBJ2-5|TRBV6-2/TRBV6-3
CASSDLGAQYF
TGTGCCAGCAGCGACCTCGGGGCCCAGTACTTC
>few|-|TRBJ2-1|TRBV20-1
CSARDTKRSYNEQFF
TGCAGTGCTAGAGATACCAAGCGGAGCTACAATGAGCAGTTCTTC
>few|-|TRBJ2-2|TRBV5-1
CASSPNLKSGTPNTGELFF
TGCGCCAGCAGCCCCAACCTCAAATCCGGGACACCTAACACCGGGGAGCTGTTTTTT
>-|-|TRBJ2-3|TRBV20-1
CSAPLEGGPLTDTQYF
TGCAGTGCGCCCCTTGAGGGGGGGCCCCTCACAGATACGCAGTATTTT
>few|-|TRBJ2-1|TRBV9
CASSHSEEGGEQFF
TGTGCCAGCAGCCATAGCGAGGAGGGTGGTGAGCAGTTCTTC
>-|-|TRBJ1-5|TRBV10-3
CAIKQGFDDNQPQHF
TGTGCCATCAAGCAGGGTTTCGATGACAATCAGCCCCAGCATTTT
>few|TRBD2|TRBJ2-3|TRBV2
CASSSASGVADTQYF
TGTGCCAGCAGTTCGGCTAGCGGGGTGGCAGATACGCAGTATTTT
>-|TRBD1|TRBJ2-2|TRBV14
CASRTTGDTGELFF
TGTGCCAGCAGGACGACAGGGGACACCGGGGAGCTGTTTTTT
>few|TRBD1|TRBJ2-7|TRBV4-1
CASSPTGAVYEQYF
TGCGCCAGCAGCCCGACAGGGGCTGTCTACGAGCAGTACTTC
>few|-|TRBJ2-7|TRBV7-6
CASSGIDRTYEQYF
TGTGCCAGCAGCGGGATCGACCGAACCTACGAGCAGTACTTC
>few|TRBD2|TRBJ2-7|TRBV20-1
CSASLTSGGAYEQYF
TGCAGTGCTAGCTTGACTAGCGGTGGGGCCTACGAGCAGTACTTC
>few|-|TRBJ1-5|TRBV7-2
CASSLGLHLFQPQHF
TGTGCCAGCAGCTTAGGTCTTCATTTATTTCAGCCCCAGCATTTT
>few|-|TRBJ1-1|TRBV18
CASSSNQKNTEAFF
TGTGCCAGCTCGTCTAATCAAAAGAACACTGAAGCTTTCTTT
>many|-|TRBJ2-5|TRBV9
CASSVSGGETQYF
TGTGCCAGCAGCGTATCAGGGGGGGAGACCCAGTACTTC
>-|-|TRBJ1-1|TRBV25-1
CASSEKRGTEAFF
TGTGCCAGCAGTGAAAAGCGGGGCACTGAAGCTTTCTTT
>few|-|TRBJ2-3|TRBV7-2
CASSTWGRRYGADTQYF
TGTGCCAGCAGCACGTGGGGACGGCGCTATGGGGCAGATACGCAGTATTTT
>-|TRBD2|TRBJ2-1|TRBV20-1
CSATILAGGPYNEQFF
TGCAGTGCTACGATCCTAGCGGGAGGCCCCTACAATGAGCAGTTCTTC
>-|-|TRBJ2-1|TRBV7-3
CASSWGAAKNEQFF
TGTGCCAGCAGCTGGGGGGCGGCCAAAAATGAGCAGTTCTTC
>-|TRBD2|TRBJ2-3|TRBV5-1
CASSLNGGRSTDTQYF
TGCGCCAGCAGCTTGAATGGCGGGAGGTCCACAGATACGCAGTATTTT
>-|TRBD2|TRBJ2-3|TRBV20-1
CSASPAGGPRGNTDTQYF
TGCAGTGCTAGCCCAGCGGGGGGACCTCGGGGAAACACAGATACGCAGTATTTT
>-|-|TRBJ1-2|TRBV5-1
CASSSDPGMNYGYTF
TGCGCCAGCAGCTCTGACCCGGGGATGAACTATGGCTACACCTTC
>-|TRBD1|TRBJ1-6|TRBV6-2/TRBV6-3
CASSYGPGGFDSPLHF
TGTGCCAGCAGTTACGGGCCAGGGGGCTTCGATTCACCCCTCCACTTT
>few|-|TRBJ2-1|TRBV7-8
CASSLVAGPSSYNEQFF
TGTGCCAGCAGCTTAGTCGCTGGCCCCAGCTCCTACAATGAGCAGTTCTTC
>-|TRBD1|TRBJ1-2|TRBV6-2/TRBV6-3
CASRKAGGVNGYTF
TGTGCCAGCCGTAAGGCAGGGGGCGTCAATGGCTACACCTTC
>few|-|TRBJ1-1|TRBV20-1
CSLGTNTEAFF
TGCAGTTTGGGAACGAACACTGAAGCTTTCTTT
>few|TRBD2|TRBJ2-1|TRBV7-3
CASSLDNSGSGDEQFF
TGTGCCAGCAGCTTGGATAATAGCGGGAGTGGGGATGAGCAGTTCTTC
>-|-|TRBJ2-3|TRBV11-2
CASTSHRGTDTQYF
TGTGCCAGCACCAGCCACAGGGGCACAGATACGCAGTATTTT
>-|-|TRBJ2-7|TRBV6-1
CASTQGTRHQYF
TGTGCCAGCACTCAGGGGACTCGCCACCAGTACTTC
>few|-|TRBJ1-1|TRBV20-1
CSATGLGYIAFF
TGCAGTGCTACCGGGTTGGGGTACATAGCTTTCTTT
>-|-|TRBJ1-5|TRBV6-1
CASIRGGKGSNQPQHF
TGTGCCAGCATCCGGGGAGGTAAGGGCAGCAATCAGCCCCAGCATTTT
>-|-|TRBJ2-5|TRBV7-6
CASRKQGQETQYF
TGTGCCAGCAGAAAACAGGGACAAGAGACCCAGTACTTC
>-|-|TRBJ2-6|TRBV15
CATSRDTGPSGANVLTF
TGTGCCACCAGCAGAGACACAGGGCCCTCTGGGGCCAACGTCCTGACTTTC
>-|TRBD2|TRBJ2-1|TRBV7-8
CASSLVASGGNNEQFF
TGTGCCAGCAGCTTAGTGGCTAGCGGGGGAAACAATGAGCAGTTCTTC
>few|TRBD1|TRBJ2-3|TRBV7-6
CASSPGQGPATDTQYF
TGTGCCAGCAGCCCAGGACAGGGTCCTGCCACAGATACGCAGTATTTT
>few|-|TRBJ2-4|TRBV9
CASSVSGAKNIQYF
TGTGCCAGCAGCGTATCGGGTGCCAAAAACATTCAGTACTTC
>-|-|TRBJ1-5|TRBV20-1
CSARDGEGWGQPQHF
TGCAGTGCTAGAGATGGAGAGGGATGGGGACAGCCCCAGCATTTT
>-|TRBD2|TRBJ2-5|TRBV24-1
CATSDSTSGSLKTQYF
TGTGCCACCAGTGACTCTACTAGCGGGAGCTTGAAGACCCAGTACTTC
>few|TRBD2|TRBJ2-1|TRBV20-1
CSANPLAPREGGEQFF
TGCAGTGCCAACCCCCTGGCTCCGCGGGAGGGCGGTGAGCAGTTCTTC
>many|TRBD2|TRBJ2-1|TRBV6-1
CASRQLAGSYNEQFF
TGTGCCAGCAGACAACTAGCGGGGAGCTACAATGAGCAGTTCTTC
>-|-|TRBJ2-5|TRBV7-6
CASSASVFQETQYF
TGTGCCAGCTCGGCTAGTGTTTTCCAAGAGACCCAGTACTTC
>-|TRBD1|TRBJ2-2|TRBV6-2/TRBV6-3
CASSPNRQGTRNTGELFF
TGTGCCAGCAGCCCTAATCGACAGGGGACAAGAAACACCGGGGAGCTGTTTTTT